This TCR beta chain was recorded in a study of control samples from healthy donors and cancer patients. Profiling relied on immunoSEQ multiplex PCR, and the TCRdb table lists in-frame clones only, not all of them. Seen here are 94,000 or so clones, roughly 84% observed once, and the top ten hold under 50%. CDR3 size: 15 residues. The ends were cut back, 0 bases at V and 5 bases at J, with 13 bases in the middle. Germline CDR1 and CDR2: SGHAT and FQNNGV. The chain employs TRBV11-2 and TRBJ1-1; D call uncertain. The receptor's source is a man aged 70-80 years with lung cancer. Sequencing was performed on PBMCs. The CDR3 region is CASSLDSAGGTEAFF. CDR3 DNA sequence: TGTGCCAGCAGCTTAGATTCGGCAGGTGGAACTGAAGCTTTCTTT.